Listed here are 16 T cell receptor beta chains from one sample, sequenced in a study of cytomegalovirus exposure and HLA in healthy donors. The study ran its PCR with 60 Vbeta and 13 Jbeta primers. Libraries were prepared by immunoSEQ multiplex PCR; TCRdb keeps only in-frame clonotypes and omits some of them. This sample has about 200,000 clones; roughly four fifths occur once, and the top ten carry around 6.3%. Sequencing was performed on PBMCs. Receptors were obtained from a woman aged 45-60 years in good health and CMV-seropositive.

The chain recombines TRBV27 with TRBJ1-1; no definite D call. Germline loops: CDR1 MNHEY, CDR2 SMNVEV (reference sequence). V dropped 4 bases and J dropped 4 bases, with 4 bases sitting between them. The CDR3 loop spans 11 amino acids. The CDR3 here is CASSSLTEAFF. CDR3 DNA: TGTGCCAGCAGTTCCCTCACTGAAGCTTTCTTT.

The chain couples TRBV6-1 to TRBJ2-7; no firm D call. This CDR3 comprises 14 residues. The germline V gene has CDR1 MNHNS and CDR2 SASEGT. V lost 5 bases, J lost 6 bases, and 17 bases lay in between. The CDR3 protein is CASSWPVEVGEQYF. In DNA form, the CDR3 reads TGTGCCAGCAGTTGGCCAGTAGAGGTGGGCGAGCAGTACTTC.

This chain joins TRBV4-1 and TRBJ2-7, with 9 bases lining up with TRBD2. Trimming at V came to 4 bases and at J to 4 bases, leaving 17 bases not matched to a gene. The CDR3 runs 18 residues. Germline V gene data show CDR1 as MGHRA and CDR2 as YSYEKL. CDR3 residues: CASSPIIQTGTSNYEQYF. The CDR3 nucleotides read TGCGCCAGCAGCCCCATCATCCAGACCGGGACTAGCAATTACGAGCAGTACTTC.

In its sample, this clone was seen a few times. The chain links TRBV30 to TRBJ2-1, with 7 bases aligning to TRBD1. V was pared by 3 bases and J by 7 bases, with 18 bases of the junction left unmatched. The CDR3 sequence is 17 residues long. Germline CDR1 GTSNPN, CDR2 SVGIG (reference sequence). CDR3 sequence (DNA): TGTGCCTGGAGAAGGTCTCGGGACAGAGTAAGTAATAATGAGCAGTTCTTC. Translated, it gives CAWRRSRDRVSNNEQFF.

CDR3 amino acids: CASSPSSGDTQYF. Written as DNA, the CDR3 is TGTGCCAGCAGCCCTAGTAGCGGGGATACGCAGTATTTT. The rearrangement links TRBV7-2 to TRBJ2-3, with 7 bases fitting TRBD2. The CDR3 covers 13 residues. The ends lost 5 bases at V and 6 bases at J; junction bases unmatched: 5. Germline CDR1 SGHTA, CDR2 FQGNSA.

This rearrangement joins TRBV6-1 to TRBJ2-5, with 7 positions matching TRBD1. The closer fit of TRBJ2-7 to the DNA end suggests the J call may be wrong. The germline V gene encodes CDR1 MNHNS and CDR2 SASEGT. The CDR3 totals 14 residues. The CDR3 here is CASQPGTVPYEQYF. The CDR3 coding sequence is TGTGCCAGCCAACCCGGGACAGTACCCTACGAGCAGTACTTC.

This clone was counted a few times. The CDR3 DNA follows: TGTGCCAGCAGTCACCGGGGAGCGGGGGGGCGATCTGAGCAGTTCTTC. This codes for CASSHRGAGGRSEQFF. V is TRBV28 and J is TRBJ2-1, with 10 nucleotides matching TRBD2. The CDR3 sequence is 16 residues long. After removal of 5 bases from V and 9 bases from J, the junction contained 13 bases not matched to a gene. Germline V gene data show CDR1 as MDHEN and CDR2 as SYDVKM.

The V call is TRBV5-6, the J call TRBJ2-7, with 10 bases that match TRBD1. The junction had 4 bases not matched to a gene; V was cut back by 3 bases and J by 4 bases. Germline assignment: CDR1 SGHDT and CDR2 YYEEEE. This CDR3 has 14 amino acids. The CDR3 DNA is TGTGCCAGCAGCTGGAGACAGGGGGCTTACGAGCAGTACTTC. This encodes CASSWRQGAYEQYF.

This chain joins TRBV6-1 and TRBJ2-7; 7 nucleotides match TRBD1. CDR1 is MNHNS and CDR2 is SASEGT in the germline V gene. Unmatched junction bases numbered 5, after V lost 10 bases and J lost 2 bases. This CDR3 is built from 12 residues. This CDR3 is CATDRDTYEQYF. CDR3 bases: TGTGCCACCGACAGGGACACCTACGAGCAGTACTTC.

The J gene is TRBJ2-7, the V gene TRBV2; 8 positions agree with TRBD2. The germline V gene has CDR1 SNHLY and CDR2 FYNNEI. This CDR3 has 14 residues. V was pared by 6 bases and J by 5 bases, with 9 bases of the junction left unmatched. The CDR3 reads CASRKGLGIDEQYF. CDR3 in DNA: TGTGCCAGCAGGAAGGGACTAGGGATCGACGAGCAGTACTTC.

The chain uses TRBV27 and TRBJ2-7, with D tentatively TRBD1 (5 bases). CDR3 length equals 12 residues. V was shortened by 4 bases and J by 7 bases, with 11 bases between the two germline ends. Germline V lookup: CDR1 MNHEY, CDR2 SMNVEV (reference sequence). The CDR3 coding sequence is TGTGCCAGCAGTTCCCAGGGTAGAGAGCAGTACTTC. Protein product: CASSSQGREQYF.

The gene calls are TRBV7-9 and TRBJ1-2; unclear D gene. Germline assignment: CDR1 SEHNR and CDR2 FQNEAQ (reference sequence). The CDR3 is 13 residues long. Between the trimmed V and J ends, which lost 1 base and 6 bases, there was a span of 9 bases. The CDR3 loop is CASSLENDNGYTF. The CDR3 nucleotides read TGTGCCAGCAGCTTAGAAAACGACAATGGCTACACCTTC.

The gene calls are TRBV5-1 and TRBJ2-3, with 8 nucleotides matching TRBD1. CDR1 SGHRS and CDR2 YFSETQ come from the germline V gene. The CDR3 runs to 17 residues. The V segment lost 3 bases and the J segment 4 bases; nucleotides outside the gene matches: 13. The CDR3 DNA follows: TGCGCCAGCAGCTCACTTCGGACAGGGTCGGGAGCAGATACGCAGTATTTT. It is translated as CASSSLRTGSGADTQYF.

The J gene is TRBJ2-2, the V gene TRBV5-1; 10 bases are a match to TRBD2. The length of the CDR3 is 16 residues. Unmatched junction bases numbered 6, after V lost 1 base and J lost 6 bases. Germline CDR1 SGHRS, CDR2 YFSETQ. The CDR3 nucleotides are TGCGCCAGCAGCTTGAGGGTAGCGGGAGGATCCGGGGAGCTGTTTTTT. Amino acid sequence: CASSLRVAGGSGELFF.

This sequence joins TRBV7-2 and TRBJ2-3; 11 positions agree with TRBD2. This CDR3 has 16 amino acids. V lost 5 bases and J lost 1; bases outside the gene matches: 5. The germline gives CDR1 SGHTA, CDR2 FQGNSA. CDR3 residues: CASSPRLAGRTDTQYF. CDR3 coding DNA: TGTGCCAGCAGCCCCCGACTAGCGGGGCGCACAGATACGCAGTATTTT.

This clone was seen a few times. This CDR3 reads CASSSGGGGLSYNEQFF. Here the CDR3 DNA reads TGTGCCAGCAGCTCCGGAGGGGGGGGGCTTTCCTACAATGAGCAGTTCTTC. The J gene is TRBJ2-1, the V gene TRBV7-9, with D possibly matching TRBD2 (7 bases). The ends were cut back, 4 bases at V and 1 base at J, with 17 bases in the middle. CDR1 is SEHNR and CDR2 is FQNEAQ in the germline V gene (reference sequence). The CDR3 has 17 amino acids.